Listed here is a single T cell receptor beta chain. The data belong to a study of PD-L1 blockade in urothelial cancer. From germline, CDR1 is SNHLY and CDR2 FYNNEI. V gave up 6 bases and J gave up 6 bases; unmatched junction bases: 7. The CDR3 covers 15 residues. The table came from immunoSEQ multiplex PCR; TCRdb's copy has only in-frame clones and leaves some out. The sample lists some 100,000 clones, approximately 90% occurring once. The sequencing used PBMCs, collected around atezolizumab (anti-PD-L1) treatment. The source is a woman of 80 years or more with urothelial cancer. V usage is TRBV2 and J usage is TRBJ1-5; 11 nucleotides align to TRBD1. CDR3 in amino acids: CASSRGQGAGQPQHF. Here the CDR3 DNA reads TGTGCCAGCAGCCGCGGACAGGGGGCAGGTCAGCCCCAGCATTTT.